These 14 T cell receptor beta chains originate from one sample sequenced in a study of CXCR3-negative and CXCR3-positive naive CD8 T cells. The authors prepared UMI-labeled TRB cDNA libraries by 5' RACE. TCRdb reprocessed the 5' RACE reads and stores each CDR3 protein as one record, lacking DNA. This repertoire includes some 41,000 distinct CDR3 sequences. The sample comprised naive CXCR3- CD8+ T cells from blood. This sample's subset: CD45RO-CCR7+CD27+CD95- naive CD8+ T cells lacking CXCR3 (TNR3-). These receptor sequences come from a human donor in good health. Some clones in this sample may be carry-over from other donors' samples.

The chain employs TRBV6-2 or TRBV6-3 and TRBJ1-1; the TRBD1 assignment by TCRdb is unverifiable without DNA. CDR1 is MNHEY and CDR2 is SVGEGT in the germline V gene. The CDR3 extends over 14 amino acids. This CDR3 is CASSYGGLNTEAFF.

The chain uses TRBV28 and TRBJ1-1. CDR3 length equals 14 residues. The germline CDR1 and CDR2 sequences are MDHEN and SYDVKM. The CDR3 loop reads CASSFRVGWWEAFF.

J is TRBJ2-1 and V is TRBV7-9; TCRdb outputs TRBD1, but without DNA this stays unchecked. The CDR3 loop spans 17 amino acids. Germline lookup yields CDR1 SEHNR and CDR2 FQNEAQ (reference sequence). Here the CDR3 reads CASSDPGQGTSYNEQFF.

The CDR3 sequence is CASSYQETGGVTDTQYF. V gene TRBV5-1 combines with J gene TRBJ2-3; TCRdb picks TRBD1, but there is no DNA to check that call. Germline CDR1 and CDR2: SGHRS and YFSETQ. The CDR3 totals 17 residues.

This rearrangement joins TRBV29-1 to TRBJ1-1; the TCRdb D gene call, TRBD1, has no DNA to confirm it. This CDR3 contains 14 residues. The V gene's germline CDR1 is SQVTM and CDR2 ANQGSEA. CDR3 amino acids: CSVAVSGEDTEAFF.

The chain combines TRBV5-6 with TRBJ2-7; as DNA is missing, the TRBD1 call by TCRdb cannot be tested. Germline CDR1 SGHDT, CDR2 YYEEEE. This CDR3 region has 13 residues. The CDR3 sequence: CASSLAQDYEQYF.

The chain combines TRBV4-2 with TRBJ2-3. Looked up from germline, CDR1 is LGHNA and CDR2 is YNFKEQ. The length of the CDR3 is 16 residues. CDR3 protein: CASSQDLAGGTDTQYF.

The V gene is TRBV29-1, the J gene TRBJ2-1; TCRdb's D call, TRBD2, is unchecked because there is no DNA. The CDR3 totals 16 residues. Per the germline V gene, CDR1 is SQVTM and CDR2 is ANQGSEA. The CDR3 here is CSVEDRSGRAVNEQFF.

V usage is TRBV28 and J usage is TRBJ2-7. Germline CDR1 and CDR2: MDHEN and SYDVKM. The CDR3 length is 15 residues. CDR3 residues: CASSSHFTASDEQYF.

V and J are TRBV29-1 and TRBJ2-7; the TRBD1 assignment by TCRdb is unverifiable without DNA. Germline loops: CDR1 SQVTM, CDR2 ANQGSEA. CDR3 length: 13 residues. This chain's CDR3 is CSVEFQGPYEQYF.

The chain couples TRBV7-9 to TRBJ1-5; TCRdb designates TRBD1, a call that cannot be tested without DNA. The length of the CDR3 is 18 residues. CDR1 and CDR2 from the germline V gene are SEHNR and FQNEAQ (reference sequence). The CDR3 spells CASSQDSVGQGLRQPQHF.

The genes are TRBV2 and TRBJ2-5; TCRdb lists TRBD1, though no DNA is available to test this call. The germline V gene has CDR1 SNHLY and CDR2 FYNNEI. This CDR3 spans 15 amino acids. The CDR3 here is CASSGDRAPVETQYF.

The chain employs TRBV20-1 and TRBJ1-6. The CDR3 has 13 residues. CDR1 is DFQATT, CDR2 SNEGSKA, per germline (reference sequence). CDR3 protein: CSARDKENSPLHF.

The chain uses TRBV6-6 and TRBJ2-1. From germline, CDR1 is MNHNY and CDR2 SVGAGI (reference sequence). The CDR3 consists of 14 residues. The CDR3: CASNSGGTYNEQFF.